Described below is a single T cell receptor beta chain sequence and its context. The target antigen is unknown. Patients who had autoimmune disease history or got systemic immunosuppression were left out. The length of the CDR3 is 15 residues. CDR1 and CDR2 (germline): SGHRS, YFSETQ. V lost 4 bases, J lost 0 bases, and 13 bases lay in between. Method: immunoSEQ multiplex PCR; TCRdb's copy keeps in-frame clones and lacks some. The top ten hold roughly 4.5% of the sample, which has tens of thousands of clones, about 80% seen once. The data stem from a study of OX40 agonist ivuxolimab in advanced cancers. Study-level information: Averaging 60 years in age, with a range of about 20 to 90, the cohort was 80% to 90% male. Study results and caveats: The mean number of expanded clones was higher in CD8+ T cells than in CD4+.

The chain recombines TRBV5-1 with TRBJ1-2; D not certain. The sequences come from CD4+ or CD8+ T cells sorted from blood, collected in a trial of the OX40 agonist ivuxolimab. The source of this sequence is an adult with an advanced solid tumor such as melanoma, head and neck, liver or kidney cancer. CDR3 protein: CASSISGSSNYGYTF. CDR3 in DNA: TGCGCCAGCAGCATATCAGGTTCCTCTAACTATGGCTACACCTTC. Supplemented by reference TRBV5-1 and TRBJ1-2, the full variable domain reads KAGVTQTPRYLIKTRGQQVTLSCSPISGHRSVSWYQQTPGQGLQFLFEYFSETQRNKGNFPGRFSGRQFSNSRSEMNVSTLELGDSALYLCASSISGSSNYGYTFGSGTRLTVV.